Listed below are T cell receptor beta chains from one sample, sequenced in a study of T cell repertoires in ileal Crohn's disease. Assay used: immunoSEQ multiplex PCR; TCRdb lists only in-frame clones, some missing. The data show around 2,000 clones, roughly 85% seen once. Source material: ileal tissue. The receptor set was obtained from an adult with Crohn's disease. CDR3s include the opening cysteine and the closing phenylalanine or tryptophan. A D gene is named only where the DNA matches it firmly. The size of a clone is reported for some rows only, either as once, few or many, or as a class for expanded clones.

>TRBD1|TRBV7-9|TRBJ2-5|-
TGTGCCAGCGGACAGGGTGGGGAGACCCAGTACTTC
CASGQGGETQYF
>TRBD1|TRBV11-2|TRBJ1-1|-
TGTGCCAGCAGCCAGGGGGGCGTGAACACTGAAGCTTTCTTT
CASSQGGVNTEAFF
>TRBD1|TRBV5-1|TRBJ1-3|-
TGCGCCAGCAGCTTGGGGGGCCCCGGGACAGCCGGAAACACCATATATTTT
CASSLGGPGTAGNTIYF
>-|TRBV18|TRBJ1-2|once
TGTGCCAGCTCACTTCCGGGCCAGGGTGGCTACACCTTC
CASSLPGQGGYTF
>-|TRBV19|TRBJ2-7|once
TGTGCCAGTAGTATAGATCTCACAGGGTCGTCCTCCTACGAGCAGTACTTC
CASSIDLTGSSSYEQYF
>-|TRBV28|TRBJ1-1|-
TGTGCCAGCAGGGGGAGGCCTGAAGCTTTCTTT
CASRGRPEAFF
>-|TRBV27|TRBJ2-7|-
TGTGCCAGCAGTAAAATGGGGGCCCCATTACGAGTGCAGTACTTC
CASSKMGAPLRVQYF
>TRBD2|TRBV29-1|TRBJ2-7|-
TGCAGCGCTGAGCTAGCGGGAGTTCACTACGAGCAGTACTTC
CSAELAGVHYEQYF
>-|TRBV2|TRBJ1-2|-
TGTGCCAGCACCGAACGGGGAAGTTCAAATGGCTACACCTTC
CASTERGSSNGYTF
>-|TRBV5-1|TRBJ2-1|-
TGCGCCAGCAGCTTGGGGGGGGCGCCTATCGGCAATGAGCAGTTCTTC
CASSLGGAPIGNEQFF
>-|TRBV18|TRBJ1-6|-
TGTGCCAGCTCACCAACCCAAAATTCACCCCTCCACTTT
CASSPTQNSPLHF
>-|TRBV18|TRBJ1-1|-
TGTGCCAGCTCACCAGGGCCGGACACTGAAGCTTTCTTT
CASSPGPDTEAFF
>-|TRBV6-5|TRBJ2-7|-
TGTGCCAGCAGTTACTCGCCCAGAGATTATGCCTACGAGCAGTACTTC
CASSYSPRDYAYEQYF
>-|TRBV19|TRBJ1-2|-
TGTGCCAGTAGGGGTTTGAGGGACTATGGCTACACCTTC
CASRGLRDYGYTF
>TRBD1|TRBV28|TRBJ2-5|-
TGTGCCAGTGTACCCCCCGGGACAGAGTTACAAGAGACCCAGTACTTC
CASVPPGTELQETQYF
>-|TRBV28|TRBJ1-3|-
TGTGCCAGCAGTTTAAAACGTACCATATATTTT
CASSLKRTIYF
>TRBD1|TRBV9|TRBJ1-6|-
TGTGCCAGCAGCGCGGGACAGGGAGGCAATTCACCCCTCCACTTT
CASSAGQGGNSPLHF
>TRBD1|TRBV6-6|TRBJ2-1|-
TGTGCCAGCAGTTACGAGGGGGCCCCCCATGAGCAGTTCTTC
CASSYEGAPHEQFF
>TRBD1|TRBV6-4|TRBJ2-7|once
TGTGCCAGCAGTGACCCAGGGGGAAGGCAGTACTTC
CASSDPGGRQYF
>-|TRBV18|TRBJ1-5|-
TGTGCCAGCTCTCTACTAGGGGAAGGGCAGCCCCAGCATTTT
CASSLLGEGQPQHF
>-|TRBV29-1|TRBJ1-2|-
TGCAGCTCATCACCTCCCGAAGAGGGCTACACCTTC
CSSSPPEEGYTF
>TRBD1|TRBV7-9|TRBJ1-5|-
TGTGCCAGCAGCCGACAGGGGAGCAATCAGCCCCAGCATTTT
CASSRQGSNQPQHF
>-|TRBV6-5|TRBJ1-6|-
TGTGCCAGCAGCCCCATGCGGACAGTTATCGACCTCCACTTT
CASSPMRTVIDLHF
>-|TRBV6-6|TRBJ1-2|once
TGTGCCAGCAGTTACGGGGATTATGGCTACACCTTC
CASSYGDYGYTF
>-|TRBV28|TRBJ1-5|-
TGTGCCAGCAGTCGGACATCCCATCAGCCCCAGCATTTT
CASSRTSHQPQHF
>-|TRBV28|TRBJ1-6|-
TGTGCCAGCAGTCAAGAGGGGGGCGGCTCACCCCTCCACTTT
CASSQEGGGSPLHF
>-|TRBV5-4|TRBJ2-3|-
TGTGCCAGCAGCTTACCAGGAGATACGCAGTATTTT
CASSLPGDTQYF
>TRBD1|TRBV10-3|TRBJ2-5|-
TGTGCCATCAGTGAAAGACAGGGGGCGAGTCTTGAGACCCAGTACTTC
CAISERQGASLETQYF
>-|TRBV20-1|TRBJ2-7|-
TGCAGTGCCCAGGGGCCCTACGAGCAGTACTTC
CSAQGPYEQYF
>-|TRBV5-5|TRBJ2-7|-
TGTGCCAGCAGCTTTATAGGGGATCCCTCCTACGAGCAGTACTTC
CASSFIGDPSYEQYF
>TRBD2|TRBV4-3|TRBJ2-1|-
TGCGCCAGCAGCCAAGCTTTAGCGGGAGCCTCCAATGAGCAGTTCTTC
CASSQALAGASNEQFF
>TRBD2|TRBV9|TRBJ2-3|-
TGTGCCAGCAGCCCCCTAAGCGGGGCCTACACAGATACGCAGTATTTT
CASSPLSGAYTDTQYF
>-|TRBV29-1|TRBJ2-7|-
TGCAGCGTTGGATCCACTTTCCACGAGCAGTACTTC
CSVGSTFHEQYF
>-|TRBV4-1|TRBJ2-3|-
TGCGCCAGCAGCCAAGATGTGGGCAGGTCAGGGGATACGCAGTATTTT
CASSQDVGRSGDTQYF
>TRBD1|TRBV6-4|TRBJ1-4|-
TGTGCCAGCCGAGGACAGGGGGCGTTGGCTAATGAAAAACTGTTTTTT
CASRGQGALANEKLFF
>-|TRBV2|TRBJ1-5|-
TGTGCCAGCAGATGGGATAGCAATCAGCCCCAGCATTTT
CASRWDSNQPQHF
>-|TRBV18|TRBJ1-2|-
TGTGCCAGCTCACCGTCGTCAGAAGGCTACACCTTC
CASSPSSEGYTF
>-|TRBV29-1|TRBJ1-1|-
TGCAGCGTTGGGAAAAGGGGGGGCACTGAAGCTTTCTTT
CSVGKRGGTEAFF
>-|TRBV4-2|TRBJ1-5|once
TGTGCCAGCAGCCAAGATCGCGGGGCCCAGCATTTT
CASSQDRGAQHF
>-|TRBV2|TRBJ1-2|-
TGTGCCAGCAGTGAGTCAGCTTCCCTAGGAGGTGGCTACACCTTC
CASSESASLGGGYTF
>-|TRBV19|TRBJ2-3|-
TGTGCCAGTAGTATAATGGCAAGCACAGATACGCAGTATTTT
CASSIMASTDTQYF
>-|TRBV27|TRBJ2-7|-
TGTGCCAGCAGTCTTCGTTCTTCCCTCGGCGAGCAGTACTTC
CASSLRSSLGEQYF
>-|TRBV27|TRBJ2-5|-
TGTGCCAGCAGCTCTCTCGTGGGGGGGCTCGAGACCCAGTACTTC
CASSSLVGGLETQYF
>-|TRBV19|TRBJ1-4|few
TGTGCCAGTAGTATAGCTGGGGGAAACCTTAATGAAAAACTGTTTTTT
CASSIAGGNLNEKLFF
>-|TRBV29-1|TRBJ2-2|-
TGCAGCGTTCGGACGGCGAGCACCGGGGAGCTGTTTTTT
CSVRTASTGELFF
>TRBD1|TRBV29-1|TRBJ1-1|-
TGCAGCGTTCTACATAGGACAGGGAGAAACACTGAAGCTTTCTTT
CSVLHRTGRNTEAFF
>-|TRBV5-1|TRBJ2-1|-
TGCGCCAGCAGCTTTGCGGTTAGCTCCTACAATGAGCAGTTCTTC
CASSFAVSSYNEQFF
>-|TRBV5-6|TRBJ1-5|-
TGTGCCAGCAGCTCCGGGAGATATACTCAGCCCCAGCATTTT
CASSSGRYTQPQHF
>-|TRBV18|TRBJ1-5|-
TGTGCCAGCTCAACTAATGGGGGAGAAGGGCCCCAGCATTTT
CASSTNGGEGPQHF
>-|TRBV29-1|TRBJ2-7|-
TGCAGCGTTGCCCGTACCTACGAGCAGTACTTC
CSVARTYEQYF
>-|TRBV19|TRBJ1-4|-
TGTGCCAGTAGTATAAGGGGCATCGGAAAACTGTTTTTT
CASSIRGIGKLFF
>-|TRBV7-9|TRBJ1-1|-
TGTGCCAGTGGGGACATGAACACTGAAGCTTTCTTT
CASGDMNTEAFF
>-|TRBV11-2|TRBJ2-2|-
TGTGCCAGCAGCTTAGCGGCGAACACCGGGGAGCTGTTTTTT
CASSLAANTGELFF